One T cell receptor (beta chain) is described in this entry. This may come from a read error, since a much larger clone is one base off. This specimen belongs to a study of T cells in Graves' hyperthyroidism and ophthalmopathy. What was amplified from RNA transcripts were TCR beta CDR3 regions. The HTBI set primed first-round TCR CDR3 RT-PCR. In TCRdb, the multiplex PCR reads were re-called with MiXCR into one record per CDR3 protein. The data show about 210,000 distinct CDR3 sequences, approximately 17% seen once. Sequencing was performed on blood. The receptor was derived from a man aged 50 to 60 with Graves' hyperthyroidism.

The CDR3 coding sequence is TGTGCCAGCAGTACTATGGACAGAACCTACGAGCAGCACTTC. It codes for CASSTMDRTYEQHF. V is TRBV12-3 or TRBV12-4 and J is TRBJ2-7, with a weak D call TRBD1 (6 bases). The CDR3 consists of 14 residues.